The source of this TCR beta chain is a study of siplizumab effects on memory and regulatory T cells. This clone was seen a handful of times. Its antigen is currently unknown. Overall study results and limits: The mean Treg-derived percentage of mappable alloreactive CD4+ clones was 65% to 75% with siplizumab compared with about 28% in controls. Only a minority of proliferating CD4+ or CD8+ clones had an assignable naive or memory phenotype, with roughly 75-95% lacking one. A small minority of alloreactive clones were mapped to unstimulated subsets. Memory cells seemed less diverse than naive T cells, which seemed major alloresponse contributors.

V dropped 6 bases and J dropped 7 bases, with 19 bases sitting between them. Per the germline V gene, CDR1 is MDHEN and CDR2 is SYDVKM. This CDR3 comprises 15 residues. Sequencing used immunoSEQ multiplex PCR; TCRdb keeps in-frame clones, though not all of them. In the table there are more than 95,000 clones, 85% to 95% of which are singletons. The chain recombines TRBV28 with TRBJ1-5; perhaps TRBD1 as D (5 bases). This receptor was identified in a human donor in good health. Sequences were obtained from CD4+ T cells sorted from blood. The CDR3 reads CASRSGQGAGQPQHF. The CDR3 region has the DNA TGTGCCAGCAGGTCGGGGCAGGGTGCAGGCCAGCCCCAGCATTTT.